This T cell receptor (beta chain) derives from a study of cytomegalovirus exposure and HLA in healthy donors. Both 60 Vbeta primers and 13 Jbeta primers went into the PCR. This table comes from immunoSEQ multiplex PCR, and its TCRdb copy is limited to in-frame clones, with some not included. The data contain some 78,000 clones, roughly 72% of them seen just once; the ten biggest clones take up roughly 9.1%. Regarding donors, all were healthy bone marrow donors. Study-level results: In an earlier analysis, in 587 donors, most V segments appeared productive either ~90% or ~30% of the time. The study put 150 to 200 TCR beta chains on its list as cytomegalovirus-associated. For TCR beta chains, V- and J-gene trimming was later linked to a missense DCLRE1C variant.

Concerning this clone: Its matching antigen is unknown.

Germline CDR1 SGDLS, CDR2 YYNGEE. This CDR3 is 12 amino acids long. V gave up 3 bases and J gave up 4 bases, with 7 bases separating them. The chain uses TRBV9 and TRBJ1-2; D gene uncertain. The sample taken for sequencing was PBMCs. The sequence was obtained from a man aged 35-49 years in good health and CMV-seropositive. CDR3 loop: CASSGLSYGYTF. In DNA, the CDR3 is TGTGCCAGCAGCGGACTCTCCTATGGCTACACCTTC.